These 19 T cell receptor beta chains were all obtained from the same sample, sequenced in a study of identical twins. In TCRdb, the 5' RACE reads were re-called with MiXCR into one record per CDR3 protein. The sample lists about 1.7 million distinct CDR3 sequences; less than 35% were seen once. Input material: cord blood. These receptors were obtained from a newborn girl in good health.

This clonotype was counted between two and nine times. This chain uses TRBV5-1 with TRBJ2-3, with D tentatively TRBD2 (6 bases). Germline assignment: CDR1 SGHRS and CDR2 YFSETQ. The CDR3 has 16 amino acids. Trimming left V 4 bases short and J 4 bases short, with 19 bases between. The DNA of the CDR3 is TGCGCCAGCAGCCGACAGCGGAGGGCGAATGCAGATACGCAGTATTTT. Encoded protein: CASSRQRRANADTQYF.

This clonotype occurred a few times. The genes are TRBV5-1 and TRBJ2-5; unclear D gene. CDR3 length equals 15 residues. The V end lost 0 bases, the J end lost 5 bases, and 14 bases lay between the germline ends. Per the germline V gene, CDR1 is SGHRS and CDR2 is YFSETQ. CDR3 residues: CASSLGSLADETQYF. In DNA, the CDR3 is TGCGCCAGCAGCTTGGGGTCCCTTGCTGACGAGACCCAGTACTTC.

The gene calls are TRBV20-1 and TRBJ1-1, with D perhaps matching TRBD1 (6 bases). Germline V gives CDR1 DFQATT, CDR2 SNEGSKA (reference sequence). Trimming removed 2 bases from V and 2 bases from J, with 12 bases in between. The CDR3 totals 14 residues. CDR3 sequence reads: CSARRDRFNTEAFF. The CDR3, as DNA: TGCAGTGCTAGACGAGACAGGTTTAACACTGAAGCTTTCTTT.

V usage is TRBV6-5 and J usage is TRBJ2-7; unclear D gene. The CDR3 covers 14 residues. Trimming removed 7 bases at V and 7 bases at J, with 20 bases between. CDR1 is MNHEY, CDR2 SVGAGI, per germline. The CDR3 region is CASTISASYNEQYF. DNA for the CDR3: TGTGCCAGCACCATAAGTGCCTCTTACAATGAGCAGTACTTC.

In its sample, this clonotype was seen a few times. The chain couples TRBV5-1 to TRBJ2-7; no definite D call. The ends were cut back, 8 bases at V and 4 bases at J, with 13 bases in the middle. The length of the CDR3 is 12 residues. Germline-derived CDR1 and CDR2 are SGHRS and YFSETQ. The CDR3 protein is CASQTTWYEQYF. The CDR3 coding sequence is TGCGCCAGTCAGACCACCTGGTACGAGCAGTACTTC.

The chain employs TRBV7-8 and TRBJ1-2; weak D call: TRBD1 (5 bases). V was shortened by 1 base and J by 4 bases, with 13 bases between the two germline ends. This CDR3 has 15 amino acids. Germline assignment: CDR1 SGHVS and CDR2 FQNEAQ. The CDR3 loop reads CASSLVGGISYGYTF. The CDR3, as DNA: TGTGCCAGCAGCTTAGTGGGGGGTATCTCCTATGGCTACACCTTC.

The chain carries TRBV5-1 and TRBJ2-5, with 9 bases that match TRBD2. CDR1 SGHRS and CDR2 YFSETQ come from the germline V gene. This CDR3 has 15 amino acids. After removal of 1 base from V and 3 bases from J, the junction contained 4 bases not matched to a gene. CDR3 in amino acids: CASSLRGGAKETQYF. In nucleotides, the CDR3 is TGCGCCAGCAGCTTGCGCGGGGGGGCAAAAGAGACCCAGTACTTC.

The V and J genes are TRBV20-1 and TRBJ1-5; unclear D gene. This CDR3 contains 12 residues. The V and J ends lost 4 bases and 7 bases respectively, with 11 bases between them. Germline V gene data show CDR1 as DFQATT and CDR2 as SNEGSKA (reference sequence). The CDR3, as DNA: TGCAGTGCTACGCCATTGGGCCAGCCCCAGCATTTT. It translates to CSATPLGQPQHF.

This clonotype occurred a few times. This chain joins TRBV14 and TRBJ2-7; perhaps TRBD1 as D (6 bases). This CDR3 is 15 amino acids long. Germline lookup yields CDR1 SGHDN and CDR2 FVKESK. V lost 0 bases and J lost 3, with 12 bases in between. The CDR3 loop is CASSQDTGTYYEQYF. CDR3 DNA: TGTGCCAGCAGCCAAGATACAGGGACGTACTACGAGCAGTACTTC.

The chain combines TRBV5-1 with TRBJ2-5; 7 bases are shared with TRBD2. This CDR3 is built from 17 residues. V trimming: 5 bases; J trimming: 11 bases; junction bases outside the gene matches: 24. Germline CDR1 is SGHRS and CDR2 is YFSETQ. This chain's CDR3 is CASRTTGQGGFYDEQYF. The CDR3 nucleotides read TGCGCCAGCAGGACAACCGGCCAGGGAGGGTTTTACGATGAGCAGTACTTC.

The genes are TRBV12-3 or TRBV12-4 and TRBJ2-2; TRBD2 is a possible D gene (5 bases). Trimming removed 3 bases from V and 2 bases from J, with 10 bases in between. The CDR3 has 15 amino acids. The DNA of the CDR3 is TGTGCCAGCAGTTTGGTGCGGGTCAACACCGGGGAGCTGTTTTTT. The encoded protein is CASSLVRVNTGELFF.

J is TRBJ2-3 and V is TRBV5-1; no clear D gene. Trimming shortened V by 2 bases and J by 3 bases, and 13 bases separated the two germline ends. Per the germline V gene, CDR1 is SGHRS and CDR2 is YFSETQ. The CDR3 runs 15 residues. CDR3 protein: CASSFGDPGTDTQYF. Here the CDR3 DNA reads TGCGCCAGCAGCTTTGGAGATCCCGGTACAGATACGCAGTATTTT.

The chain has TRBV23-1 and TRBJ1-5; 9 bases line up with TRBD1. TRBV23-1 is an ORF, with its function uncertain. This CDR3 region has 18 residues. V was pared by 7 bases and J by 0 bases, with 13 bases of the junction left unmatched. CDR3 sequence reads: CASTPSMDRGNSNQPQHF. CDR3 DNA: TGCGCCAGCACCCCATCTATGGACAGGGGAAATAGCAATCAGCCCCAGCATTTT.

This clonotype was counted a few times. V is TRBV27 and J is TRBJ2-7, with 7 bases identical to TRBD1. CDR3 length equals 11 residues. V lost 7 bases to trimming and J lost 6 bases; unmatched junction nucleotides: 3. CDR1 MNHEY and CDR2 SMNVEV come from the germline V gene (reference sequence). The CDR3 sequence is CASKNRGEQYF. The CDR3 DNA reads TGTGCCAGCAAAAACAGGGGCGAGCAGTACTTC.

The rearrangement joins TRBV20-1 to TRBJ2-5; D is perhaps TRBD1 or TRBD2 (6 bases each). The J call is uncertain, as TRBJ2-4 better fits the DNA end. The CDR3 is 13 residues long. Per the germline V gene, CDR1 is DFQATT and CDR2 is SNEGSKA (reference sequence). CDR3 in amino acids: CSAREPGEAIQYF. The DNA of the CDR3 is TGCAGTGCTAGAGAACCAGGGGAGGCCATTCAGTACTTC.

The chain joins TRBV12-3 or TRBV12-4 to TRBJ1-1, with D uncertain. CDR3 length equals 15 residues. V lost 5 bases to trimming and J lost 0 bases, with 13 bases between them. This chain's CDR3 is CASSARRVLNTEAFF. The CDR3 region has the DNA TGTGCCAGCAGTGCCAGACGGGTCCTGAACACTGAAGCTTTCTTT.

There are many counts of this clonotype. One end of the junction is discordant with germline, which a read error may explain. The chain uses TRBV4-2 and TRBJ1-2, with D unresolved. From germline, CDR1 is LGHNA and CDR2 YNFKEQ. This CDR3 contains 16 residues. In DNA form, the CDR3 reads TGTGCCAGCAGTCAAGACTCCGGCGGAGCTAACTATGGCTACACCTTC. Amino acid sequence: CASSQDSGGANYGYTF.

The V call is TRBV5-1, the J call TRBJ2-1, with TRBD2 matching 8 bases. This CDR3 has 15 residues. Germline CDR1 and CDR2: SGHRS and YFSETQ. V shed 0 bases and J 8 bases; nucleotides not matched to a gene: 7. The CDR3, as DNA: TGCGCCAGCAGCTTGGCGGGACTAGATCTCCATGAGCAGTTCTTC. Protein sequence: CASSLAGLDLHEQFF.

The gene calls are TRBV5-4 and TRBJ2-5, with TRBD1 identical over 8 bases. Per germline, CDR1 SGHNT and CDR2 YYREEE (reference sequence). V was clipped by 4 bases and J by 1 base; unmatched bases: 6. This CDR3 has 15 residues. The CDR3 loop reads CASSPGTGPQETQYF. In DNA, the CDR3 is TGTGCCAGCAGCCCCGGGACAGGCCCCCAAGAGACCCAGTACTTC.